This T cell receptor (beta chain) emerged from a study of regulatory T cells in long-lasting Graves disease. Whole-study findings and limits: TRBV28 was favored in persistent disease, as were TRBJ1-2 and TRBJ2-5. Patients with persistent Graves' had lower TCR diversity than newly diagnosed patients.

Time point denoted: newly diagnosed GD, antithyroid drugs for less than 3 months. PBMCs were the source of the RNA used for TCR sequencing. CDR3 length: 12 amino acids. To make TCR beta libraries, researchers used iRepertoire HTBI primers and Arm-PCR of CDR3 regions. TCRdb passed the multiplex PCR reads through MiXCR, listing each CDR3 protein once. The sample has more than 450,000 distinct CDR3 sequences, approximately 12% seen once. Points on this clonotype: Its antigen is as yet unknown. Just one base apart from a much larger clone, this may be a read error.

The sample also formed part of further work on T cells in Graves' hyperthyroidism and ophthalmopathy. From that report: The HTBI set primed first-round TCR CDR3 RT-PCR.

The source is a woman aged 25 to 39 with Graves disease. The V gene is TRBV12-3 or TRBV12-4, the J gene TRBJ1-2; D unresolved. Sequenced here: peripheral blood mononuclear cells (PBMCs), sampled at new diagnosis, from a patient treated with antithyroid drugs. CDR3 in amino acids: CASSSKVAGYAF. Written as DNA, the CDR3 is TGTGCCAGCAGTTCGAAAGTAGCTGGCTACGCCTTC.